Shown below are 9 T cell receptor beta chains from a single sample sequenced in a study of T cell changes during pregnancy in multiple sclerosis (dated by TCRdb to about 2019). Library creation used the immunoSEQ multiplex PCR assay. TCRdb re-hosts the immuneACCESS table, in-frame sequences only. Its copies lack some clones; in the studies checked, an unresolved V gene accounts for under half of them, and the cause for the rest is not known. Recorded for this sample are tens of thousands of clones; more than 85% of them occurred a single time. The top ten hold 2% to 2.5% of the sample. The material was peripheral blood, obtained in the third trimester of pregnancy. The receptor source for this set is a female donor with multiple sclerosis, enrolled in a pregnancy study.

The chain employs TRBV9 and TRBJ2-2; 7 bases are shared with TRBD2. Germline CDR1 SGDLS, CDR2 YYNGEE. The CDR3 length is 18 residues. V lost 2 bases, J lost 1 base, and 11 bases stayed unmatched. CDR3 bases: TGTGCCAGCAGCGTCGAACATATAGAGCGGGAGAACACCGGGGAGCTGTTTTTT. It codes for CASSVEHIERENTGELFF.

This clone was detected only once. The V gene is TRBV4-1, the J gene TRBJ2-7; tentative D call: TRBD2 (5 bases). Germline CDR1 and CDR2: MGHRA and YSYEKL. V gave up 2 bases and J gave up 0 bases, with 17 bases separating them. There are 17 residues in the CDR3. The CDR3 here is CASSQQDFLGSSYEQYF. The CDR3 DNA is TGCGCCAGCAGCCAACAAGACTTCCTTGGGAGCTCCTACGAGCAGTACTTC.

Note on this clone: Other nucleotide sequences from this sample produce the same CDR3. The rearrangement joins TRBV18 to TRBJ1-1; D is ambiguous. CDR3 length: 14 residues. Trimming removed 2 bases at V and 1 base at J, with 8 bases between. Looked up from germline, CDR1 is KGHSH and CDR2 is LQKENI. CDR3 amino acids: CASSPVSRNTEAFF. The CDR3 DNA is TGTGCCAGCTCACCAGTGTCTCGGAACACTGAAGCTTTCTTT. The full variable domain, with the rest looked up from reference TRBV18 and TRBJ1-1, is NAGVMQNPRHLVRRRGQEARLRCSPMKGHSHVYWYRQLPEEGLKFMVYLQKENIIDESGMPKERFSAEFPKEGPSILRIQQVVRGDSAAYFCASSPVSRNTEAFFGQGTRLTVV.

The chain employs TRBV6-5 and TRBJ2-7; D is unresolved. The CDR3 sequence is 13 residues long. In germline, CDR1 is MNHEY, CDR2 SVGAGI. V gave up 5 bases and J gave up 5 bases, with 13 bases separating them. CDR3: CASSPGGSHEQYF. CDR3 nucleotides: TGTGCCAGCAGTCCCGGCGGCAGCCACGAGCAGTACTTC.

V gene TRBV6-1 combines with J gene TRBJ2-7; no reliable D call. Germline CDR1 MNHNS, CDR2 SASEGT. CDR3 length equals 16 residues. V lost 0 bases and J lost 0, with 12 bases in between. The CDR3 nucleotides are TGTGCCAGCAGTGAAGCGGGCAGCCAGAGCTCCTACGAGCAGTACTTC. Protein sequence: CASSEAGSQSSYEQYF.

The rearrangement joins TRBV27 to TRBJ1-3; 9 bases align to TRBD1. The CDR3 spans 17 residues. The germline V gene encodes CDR1 MNHEY and CDR2 SMNVEV (reference sequence). V gave up 2 bases and J gave up 4 bases; unmatched junction bases: 9. The CDR3 DNA reads as TGTGCCAGCAGTTTACTGGGACAGGGTATCGGAGGAAACACCATATATTTT. Its translation is CASSLLGQGIGGNTIYF.

This chain joins TRBV29-1 and TRBJ2-3; 8 nucleotides line up with TRBD1. With V trimmed by 7 bases and J by 0 bases, 6 bases remained unmatched. Per germline, CDR1 SQVTM and CDR2 ANQGSEA. The CDR3 runs 14 residues. The CDR3 DNA sequence: TGCAGCGCTTGGACAGGGTTCAGCACAGATACGCAGTATTTT. Translated: CSAWTGFSTDTQYF.

CDR3 protein: CASSPAGTGNEKLFF. The DNA for the CDR3 is TGTGCCAGCAGCCCCGCCGGGACAGGAAATGAAAAACTGTTTTTT. The chain recombines TRBV7-9 with TRBJ1-4, with 8 bases identical to TRBD1. The ends lost 5 bases at V and 5 bases at J; junction bases unmatched: 7. Germline lookup yields CDR1 SEHNR and CDR2 FQNEAQ (reference sequence). The CDR3 spans 15 residues. Variable domain in full (rest from reference TRBV7-9 and TRBJ1-4): DTGVSQNPRHKITKRGQNVTFRCDPISEHNRLYWYRQTLGQGPEFLTYFQNEAQLEKSRLLSDRFSAERPKGSFSTLEIQRTEQGDSAMYLCASSPAGTGNEKLFFGSGTQLSVL.

The chain carries TRBV10-3 and TRBJ2-5; 12 nucleotides match TRBD2. The CDR3 has 16 amino acids. V trimming: 6 bases; J trimming: 1 base; junction bases outside the gene matches: 6. Germline loops: CDR1 ENHRY, CDR2 SYGVKD. The chain's CDR3 is CAISPGTSGPQETQYF. CDR3 sequence (DNA): TGTGCCATCAGCCCCGGGACTAGCGGGCCCCAAGAGACCCAGTACTTC.